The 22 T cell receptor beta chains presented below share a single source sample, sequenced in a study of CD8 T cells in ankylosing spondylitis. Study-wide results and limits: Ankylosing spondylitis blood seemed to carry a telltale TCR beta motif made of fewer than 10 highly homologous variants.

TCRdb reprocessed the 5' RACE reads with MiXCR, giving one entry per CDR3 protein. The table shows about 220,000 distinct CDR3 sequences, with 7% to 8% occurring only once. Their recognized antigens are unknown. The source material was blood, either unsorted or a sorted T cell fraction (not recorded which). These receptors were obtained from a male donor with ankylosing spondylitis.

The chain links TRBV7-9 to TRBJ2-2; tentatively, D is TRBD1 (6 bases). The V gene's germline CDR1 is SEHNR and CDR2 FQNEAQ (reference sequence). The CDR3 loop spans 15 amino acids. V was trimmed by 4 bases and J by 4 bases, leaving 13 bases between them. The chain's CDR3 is CASSSLLGGTGELFF. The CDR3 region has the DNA TGTGCCAGCAGCTCCCTACTAGGGGGCACCGGGGAGCTGTTTTTT.

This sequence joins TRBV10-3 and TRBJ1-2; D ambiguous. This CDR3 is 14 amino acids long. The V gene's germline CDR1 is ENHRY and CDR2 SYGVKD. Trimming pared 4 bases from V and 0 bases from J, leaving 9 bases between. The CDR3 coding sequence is TGTGCCATCAGTGTCGAAGGACCTAACTATGGCTACACCTTC. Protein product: CAISVEGPNYGYTF.

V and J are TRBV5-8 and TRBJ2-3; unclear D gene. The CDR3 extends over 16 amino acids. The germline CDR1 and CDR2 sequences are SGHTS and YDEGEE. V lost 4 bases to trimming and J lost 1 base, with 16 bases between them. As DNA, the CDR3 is TGTGCCAGCAGCACTGACTTGGGGTCCCGCACAGATACGCAGTATTTT. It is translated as CASSTDLGSRTDTQYF.

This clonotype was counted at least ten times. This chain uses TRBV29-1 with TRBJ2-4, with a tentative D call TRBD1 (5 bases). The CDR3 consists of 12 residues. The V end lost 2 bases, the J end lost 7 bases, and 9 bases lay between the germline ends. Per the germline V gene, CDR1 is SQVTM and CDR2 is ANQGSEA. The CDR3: CSVEQGRNIQYF. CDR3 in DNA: TGCAGCGTTGAACAGGGAAGGAACATTCAGTACTTC.

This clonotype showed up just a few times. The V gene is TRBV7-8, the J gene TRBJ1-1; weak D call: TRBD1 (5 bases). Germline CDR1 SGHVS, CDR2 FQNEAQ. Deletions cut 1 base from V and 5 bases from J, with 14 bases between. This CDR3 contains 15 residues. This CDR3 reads CASSLGGGGVTEAFF. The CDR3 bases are TGTGCCAGCAGCTTAGGCGGCGGGGGGGTTACTGAAGCTTTCTTT.

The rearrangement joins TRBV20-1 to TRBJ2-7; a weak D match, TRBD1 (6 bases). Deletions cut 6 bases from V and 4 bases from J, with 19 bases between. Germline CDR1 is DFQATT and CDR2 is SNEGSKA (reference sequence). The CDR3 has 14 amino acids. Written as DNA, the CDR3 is TGCAGTGCAGCCACGCTAGGGGGTCGGTACGAGCAGTACTTC. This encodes CSAATLGGRYEQYF.

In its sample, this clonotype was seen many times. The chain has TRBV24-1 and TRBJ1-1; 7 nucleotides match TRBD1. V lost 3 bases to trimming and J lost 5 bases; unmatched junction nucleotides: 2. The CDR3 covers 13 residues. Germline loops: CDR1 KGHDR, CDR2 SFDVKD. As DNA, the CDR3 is TGTGCCACCAGTGATCTACAGGGGACTGAAGCTTTCTTT. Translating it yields CATSDLQGTEAFF.

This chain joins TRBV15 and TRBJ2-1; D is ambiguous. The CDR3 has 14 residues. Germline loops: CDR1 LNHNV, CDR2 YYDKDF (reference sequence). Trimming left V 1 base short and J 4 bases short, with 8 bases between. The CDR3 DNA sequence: TGTGCCACCAGCAGAGGTACGGTGTACAATGAGCAGTTCTTC. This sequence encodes CATSRGTVYNEQFF.

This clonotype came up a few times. In nucleotides, the CDR3 is TGTGCCAGCAGCTTAGCGGGGGGAACCCGGTACCAAGAGACCCAGTACTTC. Translating it yields CASSLAGGTRYQETQYF. This chain connects TRBV7-9 to TRBJ2-5; tentative D call: TRBD2 (6 bases). The CDR3 extends over 17 amino acids. Trimming pared 0 bases from V and 0 bases from J, leaving 14 bases between. CDR1 and CDR2 from the germline V gene are SEHNR and FQNEAQ (reference sequence).

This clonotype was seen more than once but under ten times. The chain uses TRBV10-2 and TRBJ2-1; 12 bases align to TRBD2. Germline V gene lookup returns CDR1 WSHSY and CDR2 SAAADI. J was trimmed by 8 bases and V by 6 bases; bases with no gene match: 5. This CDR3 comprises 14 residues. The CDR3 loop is CASSRLAGVYEQFF. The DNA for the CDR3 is TGCGCCAGCAGCCGACTAGCGGGAGTATATGAGCAGTTCTTC.

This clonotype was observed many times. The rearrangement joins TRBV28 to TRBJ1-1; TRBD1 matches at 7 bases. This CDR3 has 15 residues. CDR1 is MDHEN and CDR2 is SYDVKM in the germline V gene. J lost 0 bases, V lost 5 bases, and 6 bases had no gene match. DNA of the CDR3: TGTGCCAGCAGTGGACCGACAGGGCTGAACACTGAAGCTTTCTTT. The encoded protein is CASSGPTGLNTEAFF. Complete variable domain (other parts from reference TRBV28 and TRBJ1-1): DVKVTQSSRYLVKRTGEKVFLECVQDMDHENMFWYRQDPGLGLRLIYFSYDVKMKEKGDIPEGYSVSREKKERFSLILESASTNQTSMYLCASSGPTGLNTEAFFGQGTRLTVV.

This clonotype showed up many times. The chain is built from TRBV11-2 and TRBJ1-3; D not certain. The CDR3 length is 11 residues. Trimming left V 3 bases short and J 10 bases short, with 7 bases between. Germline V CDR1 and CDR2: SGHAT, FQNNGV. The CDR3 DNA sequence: TGTGCCAGCAGCTTGGCTCGGACCATATATTTT. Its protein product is CASSLARTIYF.

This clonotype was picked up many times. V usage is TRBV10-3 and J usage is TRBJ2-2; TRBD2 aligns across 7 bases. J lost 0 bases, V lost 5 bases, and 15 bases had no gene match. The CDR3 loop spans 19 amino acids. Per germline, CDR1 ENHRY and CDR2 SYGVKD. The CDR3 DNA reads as TGTGCCATCAGTAGGGAGGGCCATACACCTAAATCGAACACCGGGGAGCTGTTTTTT. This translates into CAISREGHTPKSNTGELFF.

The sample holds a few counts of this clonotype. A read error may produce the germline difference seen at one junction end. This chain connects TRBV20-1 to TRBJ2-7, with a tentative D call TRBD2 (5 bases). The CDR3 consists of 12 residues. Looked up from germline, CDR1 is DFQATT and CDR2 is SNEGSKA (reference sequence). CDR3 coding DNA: TGCAGTGCTCGAGAGGGTGGTAGCGAGCAGTACTTC. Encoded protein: CSAREGGSEQYF.

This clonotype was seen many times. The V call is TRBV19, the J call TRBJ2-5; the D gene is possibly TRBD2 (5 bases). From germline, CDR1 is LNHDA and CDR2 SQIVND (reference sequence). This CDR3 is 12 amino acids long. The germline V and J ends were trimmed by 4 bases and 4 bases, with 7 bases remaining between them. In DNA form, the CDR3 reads TGTGCCAGTAGTACGGCGGGAGAGACCCAGTACTTC. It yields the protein CASSTAGETQYF.

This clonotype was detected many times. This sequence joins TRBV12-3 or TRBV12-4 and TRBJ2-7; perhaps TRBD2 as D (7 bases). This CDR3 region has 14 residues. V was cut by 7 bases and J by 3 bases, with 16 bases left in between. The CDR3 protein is CASTSGGRIYEQYF. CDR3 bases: TGTGCCAGCACCTCGGGGGGCCGAATCTACGAGCAGTACTTC.

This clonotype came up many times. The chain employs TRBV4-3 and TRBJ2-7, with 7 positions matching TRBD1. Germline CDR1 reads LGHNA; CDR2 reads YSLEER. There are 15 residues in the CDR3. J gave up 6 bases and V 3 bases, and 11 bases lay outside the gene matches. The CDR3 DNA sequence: TGCGCCAGCAGCCACGGCCGGGACAGCTCTTTCGAGCAGTACTTC. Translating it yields CASSHGRDSSFEQYF.

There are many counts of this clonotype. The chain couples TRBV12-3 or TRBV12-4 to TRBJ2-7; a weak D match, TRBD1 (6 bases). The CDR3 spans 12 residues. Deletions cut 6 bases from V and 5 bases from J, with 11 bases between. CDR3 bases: TGTGCCAGCAGACCGGACAGTAACGAGCAGTACTTC. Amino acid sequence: CASRPDSNEQYF.

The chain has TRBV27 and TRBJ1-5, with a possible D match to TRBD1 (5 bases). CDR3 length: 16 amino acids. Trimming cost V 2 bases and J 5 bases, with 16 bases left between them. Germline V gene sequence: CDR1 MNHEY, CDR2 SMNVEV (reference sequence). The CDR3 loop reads CASSLTRGGAYQPQHF. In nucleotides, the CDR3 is TGTGCCAGCAGTTTAACCCGGGGAGGGGCCTATCAGCCCCAGCATTTT.

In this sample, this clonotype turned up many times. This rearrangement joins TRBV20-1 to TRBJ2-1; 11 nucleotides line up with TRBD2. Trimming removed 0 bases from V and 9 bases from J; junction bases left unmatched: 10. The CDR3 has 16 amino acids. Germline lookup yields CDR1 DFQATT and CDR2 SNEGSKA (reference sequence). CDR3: CSARDRLAGGNGEQFF. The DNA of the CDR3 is TGCAGTGCTAGAGATCGGCTAGCGGGAGGAAATGGTGAGCAGTTCTTC.

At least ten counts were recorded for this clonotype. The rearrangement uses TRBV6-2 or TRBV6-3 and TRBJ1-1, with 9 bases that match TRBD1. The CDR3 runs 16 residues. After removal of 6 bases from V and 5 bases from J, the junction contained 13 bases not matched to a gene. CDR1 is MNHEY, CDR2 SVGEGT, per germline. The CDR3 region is CASRLGPGTGKTEAFF. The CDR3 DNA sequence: TGTGCCAGCAGACTGGGGCCAGGGACAGGGAAAACTGAAGCTTTCTTT.

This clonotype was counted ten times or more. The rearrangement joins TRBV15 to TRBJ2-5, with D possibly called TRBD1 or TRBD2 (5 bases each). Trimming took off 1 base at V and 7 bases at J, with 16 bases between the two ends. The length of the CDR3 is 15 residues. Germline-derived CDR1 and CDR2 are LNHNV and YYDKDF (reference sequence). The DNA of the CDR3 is TGTGCCACCAGCAGAGGAACAGGAGGAAGGGGGACCCAGTACTTC. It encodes CATSRGTGGRGTQYF.